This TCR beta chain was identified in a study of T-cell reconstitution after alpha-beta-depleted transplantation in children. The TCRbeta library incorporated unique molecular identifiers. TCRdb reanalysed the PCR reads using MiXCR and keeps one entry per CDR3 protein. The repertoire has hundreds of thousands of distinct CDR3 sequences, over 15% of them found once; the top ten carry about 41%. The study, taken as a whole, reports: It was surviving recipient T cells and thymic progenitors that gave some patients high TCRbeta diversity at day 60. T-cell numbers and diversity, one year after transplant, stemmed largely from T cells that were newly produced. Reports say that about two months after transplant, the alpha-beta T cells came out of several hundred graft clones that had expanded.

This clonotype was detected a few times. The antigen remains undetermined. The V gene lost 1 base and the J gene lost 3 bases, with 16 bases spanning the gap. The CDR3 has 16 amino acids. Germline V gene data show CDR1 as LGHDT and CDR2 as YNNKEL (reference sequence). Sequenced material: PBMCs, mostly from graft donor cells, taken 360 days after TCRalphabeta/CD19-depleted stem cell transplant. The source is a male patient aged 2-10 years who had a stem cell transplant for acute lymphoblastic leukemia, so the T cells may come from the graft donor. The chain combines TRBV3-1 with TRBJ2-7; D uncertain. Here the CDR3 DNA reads TGTGCCAGCAGCCAAGGGCCCTCCGTGGGGATCTACGAGCAGTACTTC. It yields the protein CASSQGPSVGIYEQYF.